The 30 T cell receptor beta chains listed next were all sequenced from one sample in a study of T cells in Graves' hyperthyroidism and ophthalmopathy. The CDR3 regions of TCR beta were amplified from RNA transcripts. During a first-round RT-PCR of the TCR CDR3, the HTBI primer set was used. TCRdb passed the multiplex PCR reads through MiXCR, listing each CDR3 protein once. In the table there are about 99,000 distinct CDR3 sequences, over 45% of which are singletons. Sequencing input: blood. Receptors originate from a man aged 40-49 years with Graves' hyperthyroidism.

The chain recombines TRBV7-3 with TRBJ2-1; 12 bases fit TRBD2. Germline V gives CDR1 SGHTA, CDR2 FQGTGA. This CDR3 region has 16 residues. V lost 4 bases and J lost 6; bases outside the gene matches: 7. The CDR3 region is CASSSPGLAGSNEQFF. In DNA, the CDR3 is TGTGCCAGCAGCTCCCCCGGACTAGCGGGGAGCAATGAGCAGTTCTTC.

This clonotype was seen ten or more times. The chain uses TRBV20-1 and TRBJ2-2; D possibly corresponds to TRBD1 (6 bases). The germline V gene encodes CDR1 DFQATT and CDR2 SNEGSKA (reference sequence). The length of the CDR3 is 14 residues. The V and J ends lost 1 base and 7 bases respectively, with 13 bases between them. CDR3 sequence reads: CSARAGGAGGELFF. CDR3 nucleotides: TGCAGTGCTAGAGCTGGGGGCGCCGGCGGGGAGCTGTTTTTT.

Details on this clonotype: Its ends do not fully match the called genes, so a read error is possible. The rearrangement links TRBV10-3 to TRBJ1-5; 8 nucleotides agree with TRBD1. The CDR3 sequence is 14 residues long. Germline assignment: CDR1 ENHRY and CDR2 SYGVKD. The CDR3 loop reads CAISQGAGDQPQHF. The CDR3 DNA sequence: TGTGCCATCAGCCAGGGGGCTGGTGATCAACCCCAGCATTTT.

Many counts were recorded for this clonotype. The chain combines TRBV19 with TRBJ1-3; no clear D. CDR3 length: 12 residues. Per the germline V gene, CDR1 is LNHDA and CDR2 is SQIVND (reference sequence). V dropped 7 bases and J dropped 3 bases, with 7 bases sitting between them. The CDR3 reads CASITDGNTIYF. The CDR3, as DNA: TGTGCCAGTATAACGGATGGAAACACCATATATTTT.

The chain links TRBV20-1 to TRBJ2-7; 10 positions agree with TRBD2. This CDR3 contains 15 residues. The germline gives CDR1 DFQATT, CDR2 SNEGSKA (reference sequence). V shed 3 bases and J 0 bases; nucleotides not matched to a gene: 5. This CDR3 is CSASLSGRNSYEQYF. CDR3 sequence (DNA): TGCAGTGCTAGTCTTAGCGGGAGGAACTCCTACGAGCAGTACTTC.

In this sample, this clonotype turned up once. An end of the junction does not agree with germline; a read error may underlie this. This chain uses TRBV9 with TRBJ2-2; D remains ambiguous. Germline CDR1 is SGDLS and CDR2 is YYNGEE. The CDR3 length is 10 residues. The CDR3 coding sequence is TGTGCCAGCAACACAGGGGAGCTGTTTTTT. Its translation is CASNTGELFF.

The V call is TRBV25-1, the J call TRBJ2-7; no firm D call. V gave up 4 bases and J gave up 4 bases, with 11 bases separating them. The CDR3 extends over 13 amino acids. CDR1 MGHDK and CDR2 SYGVNS come from the germline V gene. As DNA, the CDR3 is TGTGCCAGCAGTGCTCCTACAGCATACGAGCAGTACTTC. The encoded protein is CASSAPTAYEQYF.

This sequence joins TRBV20-1 and TRBJ2-7; D assignment may be TRBD1 or TRBD2 (5 bases each). The CDR3 is 10 amino acids. Trimming stripped 1 base from V and 10 bases from J, with 8 bases between. Germline-derived CDR1 and CDR2 are DFQATT and SNEGSKA (reference sequence). CDR3 sequence (DNA): TGCAGTGCTAGAGTAGGGGACCAGTACTTC. Translation gives CSARVGDQYF.

With respect to this clonotype: One end of the junction varies from germline; a read error may be responsible. The chain combines TRBV2 with TRBJ1-1; 8 bases agree with TRBD1. Germline assignment: CDR1 SNHLY and CDR2 FYNNEI. The CDR3 has 16 amino acids. The CDR3 bases are TGTGCCAGCAGTGAAGCGGCAGGGACAGGCCGCACTGGAGCTTTCTTT. Amino acid sequence: CASSEAAGTGRTGAFF.

This sequence joins TRBV20-1 and TRBJ2-7; 7 bases align to TRBD2. There are 15 residues in the CDR3. Germline V gene lookup returns CDR1 DFQATT and CDR2 SNEGSKA (reference sequence). Germline trimming cut 4 bases from V and 0 bases from J; bases unmatched to any gene: 9. The CDR3 loop is CSAIVSGWNSYEQYF. CDR3 sequence (DNA): TGCAGTGCTATTGTTAGCGGGTGGAACTCCTACGAGCAGTACTTC.

About this clonotype: One end of the junction fails to match germline, which may point to a read error. This chain links TRBV20-1 with TRBJ2-3; perhaps TRBD2 as D (6 bases). CDR1 is DFQATT and CDR2 is SNEGSKA in the germline V gene (reference sequence). The CDR3 consists of 14 residues. The CDR3 loop is CSALLRGSTDTRYF. The CDR3 DNA follows: TGCAGCGCTCTTTTGCGGGGTAGCACAGATACGCGGTATTTT.

This clonotype appeared a single time. The V gene is TRBV2, the J gene TRBJ2-5; TRBD2 matches 9 bases. The length of the CDR3 is 18 residues. Germline values: CDR1 SNHLY, CDR2 FYNNEI. The V segment lost 6 bases and the J segment 5 bases; nucleotides outside the gene matches: 19. CDR3 nucleotide sequence: TGTGCCAGCAGCAGACACCCGAACACCGGGACTAGCAGCGAGACCCAGTACTTC. Encoded protein: CASSRHPNTGTSSETQYF.

This chain uses TRBV7-9 with TRBJ2-1; 7 nucleotides agree with TRBD2. CDR1 and CDR2 (germline): SEHNR, FQNEAQ (reference sequence). The junction had 10 bases not matched to a gene; V was cut back by 4 bases and J by 4 bases. There are 16 residues in the CDR3. The CDR3 sequence is CASSSHPAGRYNEQFF. CDR3 nucleotides: TGTGCCAGCAGCTCACACCCAGCGGGAAGGTACAATGAGCAGTTCTTC.

This clonotype was seen at least ten times. V and J are TRBV7-9 and TRBJ2-7, with 7 bases matching TRBD2. Looked up from germline, CDR1 is SEHNR and CDR2 is FQNEAQ (reference sequence). The length of the CDR3 is 12 residues. The junction had 1 base not matched to a gene; V was cut back by 8 bases and J by 0 bases. Here the CDR3 reads CASGGSSYEQYF. DNA of the CDR3: TGTGCCAGCGGCGGGAGCTCCTACGAGCAGTACTTC.

The chain joins TRBV5-1 to TRBJ1-5, with a weak D call TRBD1 (5 bases). There are 12 residues in the CDR3. The V gene's germline CDR1 is SGHRS and CDR2 YFSETQ. V was trimmed by 6 bases and J by 7 bases, leaving 11 bases between them. The CDR3 DNA sequence: TGCGCCAGCACAATAGGGGTCCAGCCCCAGCATTTT. Translating it yields CASTIGVQPQHF.

The chain links TRBV9 to TRBJ1-1, with D tentatively TRBD1 (6 bases). CDR1 is SGDLS, CDR2 YYNGEE, per germline. V lost 3 bases and J lost 0, with 18 bases in between. This CDR3 has 17 amino acids. CDR3 in DNA: TGTGCCAGCAGCGCTCAAGGGGACAACGGTATGAACACTGAAGCTTTCTTT. This codes for CASSAQGDNGMNTEAFF.

The CDR3 loop is CATSRGGQGRELFF. For the CDR3, the DNA is TGTGCCACCAGCAGAGGGGGACAGGGTCGGGAGCTGTTTTTT. The gene calls are TRBV15 and TRBJ2-2; 9 nucleotides agree with TRBD1. CDR1 and CDR2 (germline): LNHNV, YYDKDF (reference sequence). V dropped 1 base and J dropped 9; count of bases not matched to a gene: 3. The CDR3 is made up of 14 amino acids.

This clonotype was seen many times. This chain connects TRBV9 to TRBJ2-3, with D hard to call. The CDR3 length is 17 residues. The V gene's germline CDR1 is SGDLS and CDR2 YYNGEE. V was cut by 3 bases and J by 0 bases, with 17 bases left in between. CDR3 region: CASSGSQASLSTDTQYF. In DNA form, the CDR3 reads TGTGCCAGCAGCGGTAGCCAAGCGAGCCTGAGCACAGATACGCAGTATTTT.

Of note for this clonotype: Sequence at one end of the junction differs from germline and may be a read error. The CDR3 nucleotides read TGTGCCACCAGCAGGGGGAAAGGCGGGAGGTCCTATAATGAGCAGTTCTTC. Protein sequence: CATSRGKGGRSYNEQFF. The rearrangement uses TRBV15 and TRBJ2-1; 8 nucleotides line up with TRBD2. Germline values: CDR1 LNHNV, CDR2 YYDKDF (reference sequence). The CDR3 is made up of 17 amino acids.

This clonotype has only a few counts. The chain joins TRBV4-1 to TRBJ2-1, with TRBD2 matching 14 bases. There are 16 residues in the CDR3. J was trimmed by 8 bases and V by 3 bases; bases with no gene match: 6. CDR1 and CDR2 (germline): MGHRA, YSYEKL. CDR3 in DNA: TGCGCCAGCAGCCACCCGACTAGCGGGGGGGCCGATGAGCAGTTCTTC. It yields the protein CASSHPTSGGADEQFF.

This clonotype was seen repeatedly, ten times or more. The chain couples TRBV7-2 to TRBJ2-2; D perhaps matches TRBD2 (6 bases). The CDR3 runs 14 residues. The V end was cut by 2 bases, the J end by 6 bases, with 10 bases between. Per germline, CDR1 SGHTA and CDR2 FQGNSA. CDR3 sequence: CASSLTAGPGELFF. The CDR3 DNA reads TGTGCCAGCAGCTTAACGGCGGGGCCCGGGGAGCTGTTTTTT.

The chain uses TRBV20-1 and TRBJ2-1, with 10 bases lining up with TRBD2. J was trimmed by 9 bases and V by 6 bases; bases with no gene match: 5. The CDR3 has 12 residues. The germline CDR1 and CDR2 sequences are DFQATT and SNEGSKA (reference sequence). CDR3: CSATAGGGEQFF. The CDR3 DNA sequence: TGCAGTGCCACAGCGGGGGGGGGTGAGCAGTTCTTC.

This clonotype was picked up a small number of times. The genes are TRBV6-5 and TRBJ2-3; 12 bases match TRBD2. CDR3 length: 17 amino acids. The J segment lost 3 bases and the V segment lost 6 bases, leaving 10 bases of the junction unmatched. The germline V gene has CDR1 MNHEY and CDR2 SVGAGI. In DNA, the CDR3 is TGTGCCAGCAGGAGATCTAGCGGGGGGGTACGGACAGATACGCAGTATTTT. This encodes CASRRSSGGVRTDTQYF.

This clonotype has at least ten counts. The V and J genes are TRBV7-8 and TRBJ2-7, with D possibly being TRBD2 (6 bases). Looked up from germline, CDR1 is SGHVS and CDR2 is FQNEAQ. CDR3 size: 12 residues. Deletions cut 5 bases from V and 6 bases from J, with 11 bases between. CDR3 protein: CASSARAGEQYF. CDR3 DNA sequence: TGTGCCAGCAGCGCCAGAGCGGGCGAGCAGTACTTC. Full variable domain (rest looked up from reference TRBV7-8 and TRBJ2-7): GAGVSQSPRYKVAKRGQDVALRCDPISGHVSLFWYQQALGQGPEFLTYFQNEAQLDKSGLPSDRFFAERPEGSVSTLKIQRTQQEDSAVYLCASSARAGEQYFGPGTRLTVT.

This clonotype was observed many times. V and J are TRBV11-1 and TRBJ2-1; 14 bases line up with TRBD2. The germline CDR1 and CDR2 sequences are SGHAT and FQDESV (reference sequence). The CDR3 contains 16 residues. The V and J ends lost 4 bases and 10 bases, in that order; junction bases with no gene match: 9. CDR3 sequence (DNA): TGTGCCAGCAGCTCAGGGACTAGCGGGAGAGTATGGGAGCAGTTCTTC. It is translated as CASSSGTSGRVWEQFF.

The sample holds many counts of this clonotype. The V call is TRBV11-2, the J call TRBJ2-7; no clear D. The CDR3 consists of 13 residues. The germline V and J ends were trimmed by 5 bases and 6 bases, with 14 bases remaining between them. From germline, CDR1 is SGHAT and CDR2 FQNNGV. The CDR3 nucleotides are TGTGCCAGCAGCCCCAACTACTCCGGCGAGCAGTACTTC. It translates to CASSPNYSGEQYF.

This clonotype was counted a few times. Possible read error: a much larger clone is one base away. The V call is TRBV6-7, the J call TRBJ2-7, with 8 positions matching TRBD2. The DNA end favors TRBJ2-1, so the J call may be wrong. TRBV6-7 is known as an ORF, though its function is uncertain. The CDR3 covers 14 residues. CDR3 DNA: TGTGCCAGCAGCTTAGCGGGAACGGGCTACGAGCAGTTCTTC. Translating gives CASSLAGTGYEQFF.

The chain uses TRBV5-1 and TRBJ1-1; D might be TRBD1 (5 bases). Germline V gene sequence: CDR1 SGHRS, CDR2 YFSETQ. The CDR3 runs 16 residues. Trimming pared 0 bases from V and 12 bases from J, leaving 24 bases between. CDR3 loop: CASSLGETVLNTETFF. In nucleotides, the CDR3 is TGCGCCAGCAGCTTGGGAGAGACAGTATTGAACACGGAAACTTTCTTT.

Ten or more counts support this clonotype. The rearrangement links TRBV29-1 to TRBJ1-1; D ambiguous. V was shortened by 0 bases and J by 7 bases, with 12 bases between the two germline ends. The CDR3 has 13 residues. Germline V gene data show CDR1 as SQVTM and CDR2 as ANQGSEA. The CDR3 coding sequence is TGCAGCGTTGAAGATCCAGTAGCTGGTGAAGCTTTCTTT. It is translated as CSVEDPVAGEAFF.

The rearrangement uses TRBV7-9 and TRBJ2-7; 7 bases align to TRBD2. The J segment lost 2 bases and the V segment lost 5 bases, leaving 6 bases of the junction unmatched. Germline lookup yields CDR1 SEHNR and CDR2 FQNEAQ (reference sequence). The CDR3 is 14 residues long. This CDR3 is CASSVSSGTYEQYF. In DNA form, the CDR3 reads TGTGCCAGCAGCGTGTCTAGCGGTACCTACGAGCAGTACTTC.